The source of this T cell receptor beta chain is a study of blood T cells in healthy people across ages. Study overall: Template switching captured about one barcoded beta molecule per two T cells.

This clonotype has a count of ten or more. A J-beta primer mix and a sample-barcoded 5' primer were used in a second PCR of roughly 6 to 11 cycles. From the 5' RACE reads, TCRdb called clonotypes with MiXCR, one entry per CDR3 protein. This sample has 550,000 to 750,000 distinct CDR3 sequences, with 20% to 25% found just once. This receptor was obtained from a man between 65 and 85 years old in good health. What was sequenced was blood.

CDR3 DNA sequence: TGTGCCAGCAGCTTAAGTTTCCGGGGCGAGGAGACCCAGTACTTC. Translating gives CASSLSFRGEETQYF. The J gene is TRBJ2-5, the V gene TRBV11-2, with D perhaps matching TRBD1 or TRBD2 (5 bases each). This CDR3 region has 15 residues. CDR1 and CDR2 from the germline V gene are SGHAT and FQNNGV. Trimming left V 2 bases short and J 5 bases short, with 15 bases between.